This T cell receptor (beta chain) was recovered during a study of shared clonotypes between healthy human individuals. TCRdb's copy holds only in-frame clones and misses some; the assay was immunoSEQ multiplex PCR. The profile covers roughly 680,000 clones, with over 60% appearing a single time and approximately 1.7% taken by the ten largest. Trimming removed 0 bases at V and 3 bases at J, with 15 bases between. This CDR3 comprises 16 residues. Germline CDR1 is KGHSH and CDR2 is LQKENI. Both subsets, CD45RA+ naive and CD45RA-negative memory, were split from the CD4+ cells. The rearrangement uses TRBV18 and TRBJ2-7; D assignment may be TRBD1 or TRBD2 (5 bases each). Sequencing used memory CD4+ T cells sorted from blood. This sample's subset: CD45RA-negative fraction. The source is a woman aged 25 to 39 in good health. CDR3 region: CASSPPGTDGYYEQYF. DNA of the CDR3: TGTGCCAGCTCACCACCCGGGACGGACGGTTACTACGAGCAGTACTTC.